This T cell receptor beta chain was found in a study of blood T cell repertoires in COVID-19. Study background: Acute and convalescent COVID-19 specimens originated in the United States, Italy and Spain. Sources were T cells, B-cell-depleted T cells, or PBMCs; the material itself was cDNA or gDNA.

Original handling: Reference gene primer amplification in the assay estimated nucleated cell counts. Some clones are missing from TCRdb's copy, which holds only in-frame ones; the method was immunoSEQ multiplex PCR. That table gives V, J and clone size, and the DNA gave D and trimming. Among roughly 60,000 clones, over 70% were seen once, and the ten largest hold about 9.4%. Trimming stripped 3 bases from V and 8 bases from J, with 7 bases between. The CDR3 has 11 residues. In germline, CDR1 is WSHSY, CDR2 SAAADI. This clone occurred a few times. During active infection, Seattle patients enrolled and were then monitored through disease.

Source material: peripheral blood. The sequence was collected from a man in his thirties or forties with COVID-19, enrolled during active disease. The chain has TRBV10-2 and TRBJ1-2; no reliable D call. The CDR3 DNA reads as TGCGCCAGCAGTGACAGGAGGGGCTACACCTTC. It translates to CASSDRRGYTF.